This T cell receptor (beta chain) appears in the sequencing data of a study of T cell changes during pregnancy in multiple sclerosis. CDR1 is KGHSH and CDR2 is LQKENI in the germline V gene. V lost 0 bases, J lost 2 bases, and 10 bases lay in between. CDR3 size: 15 residues. Profiling relied on immunoSEQ multiplex PCR, and the TCRdb table lists in-frame clones only, not all of them. The repertoire holds about 100,000 clones, with about 94% as singletons. This material consisted of peripheral blood, taken before pregnancy. The sequence came from a female donor with multiple sclerosis, enrolled in a pregnancy study. The V call is TRBV18, the J call TRBJ1-1, with D possibly being TRBD1 (5 bases). The CDR3 reads CASSPPRRANTEAFF. Here the CDR3 DNA reads TGTGCCAGCTCACCACCGCGCAGGGCAAACACTGAAGCTTTCTTT.